One and the same sample provided the 8 T cell receptor beta chains below, sequenced in a study of naive and memory T cell subsets. Study observations and caveats: Possibly reflecting memory cells re-expressing CD45RA, a few larger clonotypes occurred in naive repertoires, especially CD8.

These receptors are not linked to any known antigen. The beta constant-region primer was an equimolar mix of two oligonucleotides covering TRBC1 and TRBC2. Four rounds of PCR amplified the ligated cDNA using nested alpha and beta constant-region primers plus SP2. TCRdb ran MiXCR on the UMI-ligation and nested PCR reads and lists one entry per CDR3 protein. The sample shows roughly 83,000 distinct CDR3 sequences, 11% of them seen only once. The sequencing sample was made of naive CD4+ T cells from blood. The receptor set was obtained from a human donor in good health.

The chain couples TRBV6-6 to TRBJ2-7, with 8 positions matching TRBD2. The CDR3 spans 14 residues. Per germline, CDR1 MNHNY and CDR2 SVGAGI (reference sequence). Losses at the gene ends were 4 bases for V and 2 bases for J; bases not matched to a gene: 4. CDR3 loop: CASSSLAGTYEQYF. CDR3 DNA sequence: TGTGCCAGCAGTTCTCTAGCGGGCACCTACGAGCAGTACTTC.

As concerns this clonotype: This clone may be a read error of a much larger clone one base away. This rearrangement joins TRBV28 to TRBJ1-5; perhaps TRBD1 as D (6 bases). CDR1 is MDHEN and CDR2 is SYDVKM in the germline V gene. This CDR3 is built from 15 residues. The CDR3 DNA reads as TGTGCCAGCAGTCTGGTTACAGGGAGCAATCAGCCCAAGCATTTT. Protein product: CASSLVTGSNQPKHF.

The chain joins TRBV6-2 or TRBV6-3 to TRBJ2-1, with D maybe TRBD2 (6 bases). This CDR3 has 16 amino acids. Looked up from germline, CDR1 is MNHEY and CDR2 is SVGEGT. V gave up 6 bases and J gave up 6 bases, with 21 bases separating them. The CDR3 DNA sequence: TGTGCCAGCAGGCCTCCCGGGGCGGGACGCCTCAATGAGCAGTTCTTC. Translation: CASRPPGAGRLNEQFF.

This clonotype has ten or more counts. This sequence joins TRBV18 and TRBJ2-1, with D unresolved. CDR1 and CDR2 from the germline V gene are KGHSH and LQKENI. V lost 1 base and J 0 bases, leaving 10 bases between the germline ends. CDR3 length: 16 amino acids. Here the CDR3 reads CASSPLPASSYNEQFF. The DNA of the CDR3 is TGTGCCAGCTCACCACTCCCAGCCAGCTCCTACAATGAGCAGTTCTTC.

Only a few counts were recorded for this clonotype. This sequence joins TRBV19 and TRBJ2-7, with 11 nucleotides matching TRBD2. Germline values: CDR1 LNHDA, CDR2 SQIVND (reference sequence). Trimming cost V 1 base and J 2 bases; bases outside gene matches: 7. The CDR3 runs 17 residues. The CDR3 loop reads CASSIVGPGLAAYEQYF. CDR3 nucleotide sequence: TGTGCCAGTAGTATAGTGGGGCCGGGACTAGCGGCCTACGAGCAGTACTTC.

This clonotype was recorded many times. The chain combines TRBV28 with TRBJ1-5; D unresolved. The germline V and J ends were trimmed by 7 bases and 0 bases, with 10 bases remaining between them. The CDR3 length is 14 residues. The germline V gene encodes CDR1 MDHEN and CDR2 SYDVKM. CDR3: CASIVTNSNQPQHF. The CDR3 coding sequence is TGTGCCAGCATCGTGACTAATAGCAATCAGCCCCAGCATTTT.

This clonotype was recorded a few times. V and J are TRBV9 and TRBJ2-7, with 8 bases identical to TRBD2. Unmatched junction bases numbered 10, after V lost 4 bases and J lost 1 base. The length of the CDR3 is 16 residues. Germline lookup yields CDR1 SGDLS and CDR2 YYNGEE. DNA of the CDR3: TGTGCCAGCAGCACCTCCCCGAGCGGGGGATCCTACGAGCAGTACTTC. Translating gives CASSTSPSGGSYEQYF.

The chain combines TRBV14 with TRBJ2-6, with a possible D match to TRBD2 (6 bases). V was clipped by 4 bases and J by 4 bases, with 11 bases between them. CDR3 length: 15 residues. Germline V lookup: CDR1 SGHDN, CDR2 FVKESK. For the CDR3, the DNA is TGTGCCAGCAGCCCGGGGGAAACCGGGGCCAACGTCCTGACTTTC. Translation gives CASSPGETGANVLTF.